The entry that follows covers one T cell receptor (beta chain) sequence. Its specificity is unknown. The sample comes from a study of beta chain features in type 1 diabetes. Study details: Across the samples, some 99 million sorted cells were examined in total.

Isolated RNA was reverse transcribed in full, so expressed TCRB transcripts were sequenced. Naive, central memory and regulatory T cell samples averaged approximately 3.5 million immunoSEQ reads each. Some clones are missing from TCRdb's copy, which holds only in-frame ones; the method was immunoSEQ multiplex PCR. Here the sample spans just under 150,000 clones, 10% being singletons. Cell sorting via CD45RO/CCR7/CD25/CD127/CD95/CD27 was performed to obtain CD4+ naive, central memory, regulatory and stem cell-like memory cells. The CDR3 is 11 residues long. Trimming pared 3 bases from V and 7 bases from J, leaving 6 bases between. CDR1 DFQATT and CDR2 SNEGSKA come from the germline V gene (reference sequence). Study observations and caveats: There was a possibility that cDNA sequencing over-represented cells with high TCR expression.

The sequence came from a man between 18 and 29 years old in good health. This chain links TRBV20-1 with TRBJ2-2, with D uncertain. Sequencing used naive CD4+ T cells from blood. Here the CDR3 reads CSARTLGELFF. The CDR3 region has the DNA TGCAGTGCTAGGACTCTCGGGGAGCTGTTTTTT.